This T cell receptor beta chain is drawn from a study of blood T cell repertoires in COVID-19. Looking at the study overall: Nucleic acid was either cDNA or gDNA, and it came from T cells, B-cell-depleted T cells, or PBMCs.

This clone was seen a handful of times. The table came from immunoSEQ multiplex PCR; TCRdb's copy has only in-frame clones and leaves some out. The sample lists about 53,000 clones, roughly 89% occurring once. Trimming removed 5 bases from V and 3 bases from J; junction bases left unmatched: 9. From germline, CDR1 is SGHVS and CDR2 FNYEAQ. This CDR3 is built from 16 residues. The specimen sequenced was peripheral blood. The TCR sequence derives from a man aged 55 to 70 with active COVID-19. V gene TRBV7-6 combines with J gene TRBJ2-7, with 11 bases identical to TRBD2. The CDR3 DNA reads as TGTGCCAGCAGCAAAGCTCTAGCGGGAGGCCTCTACGAGCAGTACTTC. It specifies CASSKALAGGLYEQYF. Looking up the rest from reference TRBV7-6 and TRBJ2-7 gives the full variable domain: GAGVSQSPRYKVTKRGQDVALRCDPISGHVSLYWYRQALGQGPEFLTYFNYEAQQDKSGLPNDRFSAERPEGSISTLTIQRTEQRDSAMYRCASSKALAGGLYEQYFGPGTRLTVT.